Sequencing of this T cell receptor beta chain was carried out in a study of a mutant IDH1 vaccine in newly diagnosed glioma. Study-level background: The therapy given earlier, which was standard therapy, consisted of radiotherapy, temozolomide, or both, and most of the patients received both.

Indicated time point: baseline, week 1 (first vaccination visit). As to treatment: pre-vaccination baseline after standard-of-care therapy. Profiling relied on immunoSEQ multiplex PCR, and the TCRdb table lists in-frame clones only, not all of them. The data show about 92,000 clones, with around 82% seen just once and approximately 8% held by the top ten. The material sequenced was PBMCs, taken from a glioma patient treated with radiotherapy, temozolomide or both. This clonotype originated in a woman in her fifties or sixties with glioma.

CDR3 protein: CASSLGQGMNTEAFF. Written as DNA, the CDR3 is TGTGCCAGCAGCTTAGGACAGGGGATGAACACTGAAGCTTTCTTT. The V call is TRBV7-9, the J call TRBJ1-1; 8 nucleotides match TRBD1. Germline values: CDR1 SEHNR, CDR2 FQNEAQ (reference sequence). The V segment lost 1 base and the J segment 0 bases; nucleotides outside the gene matches: 1. This CDR3 has 15 residues.